One and the same sample provided the 16 T cell receptor beta chains below, sequenced in a study of Ad26.COV2.S vaccination and SARS-CoV-2 variants. This sample's treatment: some 20 received Ad26.COV2.S at low or high dose, single or two shots; about 5 received placebo; per-sample allocation not given. Repertoires come from day 63 after the first vaccine or placebo injection. Profiling relied on immunoSEQ multiplex PCR, and the TCRdb table lists in-frame clones only, not all of them. This table has 250,000 to 300,000 clones, roughly 86% appearing once. This material consisted of peripheral blood, taken in a trial of Ad26.COV2.S vaccine versus placebo. These receptors came from a person aged 18 to 65 who received the Ad26.COV2.S COVID-19 vaccine or a placebo.

This clone is a singleton in its sample. The rearrangement joins TRBV5-6 to TRBJ1-2; TRBD1 is a possible D gene (5 bases). Looked up from germline, CDR1 is SGHDT and CDR2 is YYEEEE. V was cut by 4 bases and J by 2 bases, with 21 bases left in between. This CDR3 spans 17 amino acids. This chain's CDR3 is CASSPLVGPGTNYGYTF. DNA of the CDR3: TGTGCCAGCAGCCCGCTCGTGGGTCCGGGGACCAACTATGGCTACACCTTC.

The V call is TRBV30, the J call TRBJ1-3, with D tentatively TRBD1 (6 bases). The CDR3 spans 15 residues. Germline assignment: CDR1 GTSNPN and CDR2 SVGIG (reference sequence). The V and J ends lost 0 bases and 6 bases respectively, with 15 bases between them. The CDR3 region has the DNA TGTGCCTGGAGTGTACAGGACAGATCCCCAAACACCATATATTTT. Encoded protein: CAWSVQDRSPNTIYF.

This sequence joins TRBV6-5 and TRBJ1-1; D may be TRBD1 (5 bases). Trimming took 8 bases from V and 1 from J, leaving 17 bases between them. The CDR3 covers 15 residues. Germline CDR1 is MNHEY and CDR2 is SVGAGI. In DNA form, the CDR3 reads TGTGCCAGCCGATTTGGGGGACGGGGGAACACTGAAGCTTTCTTT. It translates to CASRFGGRGNTEAFF.

The chain joins TRBV7-9 to TRBJ2-7, with 10 bases lining up with TRBD1. CDR3 length: 16 residues. Germline V gene lookup returns CDR1 SEHNR and CDR2 FQNEAQ (reference sequence). The V gene end was trimmed by 5 bases and the J gene end by 2 bases; junction bases not matched to a gene: 9. The CDR3 loop is CASSARQGADPYEQYF. In DNA form, the CDR3 reads TGTGCCAGCAGCGCCCGACAGGGGGCGGACCCCTACGAGCAGTACTTC.

The J gene is TRBJ2-1, the V gene TRBV27, with no clear D. Looked up from germline, CDR1 is MNHEY and CDR2 is SMNVEV (reference sequence). Deletions cut 0 bases from V and 4 bases from J, with 13 bases between. The CDR3 runs to 16 residues. This chain's CDR3 is CASSLSVVSLYNEQFF. The CDR3 region has the DNA TGTGCCAGCAGTTTATCGGTGGTTAGTCTTTACAATGAGCAGTTCTTC.

The chain uses TRBV6-1 and TRBJ2-3; 9 nucleotides agree with TRBD1. The CDR3 length is 15 residues. Looked up from germline, CDR1 is MNHNS and CDR2 is SASEGT. V lost 2 bases and J lost 1; bases outside the gene matches: 1. The CDR3 coding sequence is TGTGCCAGCAGTGAAAACAGGGGGCGCACAGATACGCAGTATTTT. Its protein product is CASSENRGRTDTQYF.

This clone appeared a few times. J is TRBJ1-1 and V is TRBV30; D gene uncertain. V was trimmed by 2 bases and J by 4 bases, leaving 14 bases between them. CDR1 is GTSNPN, CDR2 SVGIG, per germline (reference sequence). The CDR3 extends over 14 amino acids. The CDR3 protein is CAWSFWTFGTEAFF. CDR3 in DNA: TGTGCCTGGAGTTTTTGGACTTTTGGCACTGAAGCTTTCTTT.

This chain connects TRBV19 to TRBJ2-1; D ambiguous. V lost 5 bases to trimming and J lost 4 bases, with 9 bases between them. CDR3 length: 13 amino acids. The germline V gene has CDR1 LNHDA and CDR2 SQIVND (reference sequence). The CDR3 loop reads CASSPGPYNEQFF. CDR3 bases: TGTGCCAGTAGTCCCGGGCCATACAATGAGCAGTTCTTC. Full variable domain (remainder filled in from reference TRBV19 and TRBJ2-1): DGGITQSPKYLFRKEGQNVTLSCEQNLNHDAMYWYRQDPGQGLRLIYYSQIVNDFQKGDIAEGYSVSREKKESFPLTVTSAQKNPTAFYLCASSPGPYNEQFFGPGTRLTVL.

V usage is TRBV6-5 and J usage is TRBJ1-5; 7 positions match TRBD1. CDR1 and CDR2 (germline): MNHEY, SVGAGI. The J segment lost 7 bases and the V segment lost 6 bases, leaving 12 bases of the junction unmatched. The CDR3 consists of 15 residues. In DNA form, the CDR3 reads TGTGCCAGCAGCCCCGCGGCAGGGGGGTGGCAGCCCCAGCATTTT. Protein: CASSPAAGGWQPQHF.

The chain couples TRBV7-9 to TRBJ1-2; D may be TRBD1 (6 bases). The length of the CDR3 is 15 residues. Germline loops: CDR1 SEHNR, CDR2 FQNEAQ (reference sequence). V lost 5 bases and J lost 2, with 15 bases in between. CDR3 loop: CASSTWTVYNYGYTF. In nucleotides, the CDR3 is TGTGCCAGCAGCACTTGGACAGTGTACAACTATGGCTACACCTTC.

V and J are TRBV9 and TRBJ1-2; weak D call: TRBD1 (5 bases). The germline CDR1 and CDR2 sequences are SGDLS and YYNGEE. Trimming stripped 3 bases from V and 7 bases from J, with 19 bases between. This CDR3 has 15 residues. CDR3 in amino acids: CASSEGRGGSSGYTF. CDR3 bases: TGTGCCAGCAGCGAAGGTCGGGGGGGATCCTCTGGCTACACCTTC.

This chain's CDR3 is CASRLIWGSTDTQYF. The CDR3 DNA is TGCGCCAGCAGATTGATTTGGGGCAGCACAGATACGCAGTATTTT. This chain uses TRBV23-1 with TRBJ2-3; the D gene is possibly TRBD1 (5 bases). TRBV23-1 is recorded as an ORF, its role being uncertain. This CDR3 region has 15 residues. V lost 6 bases to trimming and J lost 0 bases, with 13 bases between them.

The V and J genes are TRBV28 and TRBJ1-2, with 8 bases lining up with TRBD1. The V gene end was trimmed by 2 bases and the J gene end by 5 bases; junction bases not matched to a gene: 7. This CDR3 is built from 15 residues. Germline CDR1 and CDR2: MDHEN and SYDVKM. CDR3 bases: TGTGCCAGCAGTTTAGGGACAGGAGTCCCATATGGCTACACCTTC. It is translated as CASSLGTGVPYGYTF.

The chain employs TRBV28 and TRBJ2-1; 13 bases are a match to TRBD2. V lost 5 bases, J lost 2 bases, and 6 bases stayed unmatched. Germline assignment: CDR1 MDHEN and CDR2 SYDVKM. The CDR3 has 17 amino acids. CDR3 sequence: CASSPGGTSGTYNEQFF. CDR3 coding DNA: TGTGCCAGCAGTCCGGGAGGGACTAGCGGGACCTACAATGAGCAGTTCTTC.

The V gene is TRBV13, the J gene TRBJ2-3, with 9 nucleotides matching TRBD1. There are 16 residues in the CDR3. Germline V lookup: CDR1 PRHDT, CDR2 FYEKMQ (reference sequence). V was clipped by 4 bases and J by 4 bases; unmatched bases: 9. The CDR3 sequence: CASSSRDRVPADTQYF. CDR3 coding DNA: TGTGCCAGCAGCTCTCGGGACAGGGTCCCAGCAGATACGCAGTATTTT.

The chain is built from TRBV28 and TRBJ1-2; the match to TRBD1 covers 8 bases. The CDR3 contains 15 residues. From germline, CDR1 is MDHEN and CDR2 SYDVKM. Trimming removed 6 bases from V and 6 bases from J; junction bases left unmatched: 12. CDR3 region: CASRSTGGPADGYTF. The CDR3 coding sequence is TGTGCCAGCAGATCCACAGGGGGTCCCGCGGATGGCTACACCTTC.